The 9 T cell receptor beta chains given below trace back to one sample, sequenced in a study of T cells in Graves' hyperthyroidism and ophthalmopathy. It was RNA transcripts that yielded the amplified TCR beta CDR3 regions. Primed by the HTBI set, a first-round RT-PCR was run on the TCR CDR3. TCRdb reprocessed the multiplex PCR reads via MiXCR and lists one record per CDR3 protein. The sample lists about 570,000 distinct CDR3 sequences; 13% to 15% were seen once. Source material: blood. These receptors all come from a woman aged 40 to 55 with Graves' hyperthyroidism.

This clonotype came up many times. This chain's CDR3 is CAWNALTGELFF. Written as DNA, the CDR3 is TGTGCCTGGAACGCACTCACCGGGGAGCTGTTTTTT. V and J are TRBV30 and TRBJ2-2, with D uncertain. Germline CDR1 and CDR2: GTSNPN and SVGIG (reference sequence). The V end lost 4 bases, the J end lost 4 bases, and 7 bases lay between the germline ends. The CDR3 has 12 amino acids.

This clonotype was recorded many times. V and J are TRBV18 and TRBJ2-1; D might be TRBD1 (5 bases). With 3 bases removed from V and 3 bases from J, the gap between germline ends came to 6 bases. CDR1 is KGHSH and CDR2 is LQKENI in the germline V gene. The CDR3 covers 13 residues. CDR3 bases: TGTGCCAGCTCACCGACAGTCTACAATGAGCAGTTCTTC. This encodes CASSPTVYNEQFF.

The chain recombines TRBV19 with TRBJ1-2; D ambiguous. This CDR3 is built from 13 residues. V lost 0 bases, J lost 7 bases, and 9 bases lay in between. Germline values: CDR1 LNHDA, CDR2 SQIVND (reference sequence). The CDR3 region has the DNA TGTGCCAGTAGTATAGACACGATGGCTGGCTACACCTTC. This codes for CASSIDTMAGYTF.

This clonotype was seen at least ten times. The J gene is TRBJ2-7, the V gene TRBV5-1; 10 nucleotides match TRBD1. J was trimmed by 5 bases and V by 3 bases; bases with no gene match: 5. This CDR3 region has 14 residues. Germline CDR1 and CDR2: SGHRS and YFSETQ. This chain's CDR3 is CASSYLGTGDEQYF. The CDR3 DNA is TGCGCCAGCAGCTACCTCGGGACAGGGGACGAGCAGTACTTC.

A note on this clonotype: Relative to the germline gene, one junction end is altered; a read error may explain this. The chain has TRBV5-1 and TRBJ2-3; 8 bases line up with TRBD2. There are 15 residues in the CDR3. Germline assignment: CDR1 SGHRS and CDR2 YFSETQ. The DNA of the CDR3 is TGTGCCAGCAGCCAAGGAGCGGGAGTCAGGGATACGCAGTATTTT. It translates to CASSQGAGVRDTQYF.

In this sample, this clonotype turned up a few times. DNA of the CDR3: TGTGCTAGTGGCCACTCCCTGACTAGCGGGAACTACAATGAGCAGTTCTTC. Translated: CASGHSLTSGNYNEQFF. The rearrangement links TRBV12-5 to TRBJ2-1; 11 bases align to TRBD2. Trimming removed 6 bases from V and 3 bases from J; junction bases left unmatched: 10. The germline V gene encodes CDR1 LGHNT and CDR2 FRNRAP. This CDR3 is built from 17 residues.

This clonotype was observed at least ten times. Here the CDR3 DNA reads TGCGCCAGCAGCTACACTAGCGGGAGGAAGACGCAGTATTTT. Protein: CASSYTSGRKTQYF. The chain is built from TRBV5-1 and TRBJ2-3; TRBD2 matches 12 bases. J gave up 9 bases and V 3 bases, and 5 bases lay outside the gene matches. Germline V gene sequence: CDR1 SGHRS, CDR2 YFSETQ. The CDR3 has 14 residues.

The rearrangement links TRBV28 to TRBJ1-5, with D hard to call. CDR1 and CDR2 from the germline V gene are MDHEN and SYDVKM. The V end was cut by 6 bases, the J end by 7 bases, with 13 bases between. The CDR3 runs to 13 residues. CDR3 residues: CASSHDKTQPQHF. In nucleotides, the CDR3 is TGTGCCAGCAGCCACGACAAAACCCAGCCCCAGCATTTT.

The sample holds a few counts of this clonotype. The chain couples TRBV14 to TRBJ2-3, with D unclear. The CDR3 totals 14 residues. In germline, CDR1 is SGHDN, CDR2 FVKESK. Between the trimmed V and J ends, which lost 3 bases and 0 bases, there was a span of 7 bases. Written as DNA, the CDR3 is TGTGCCAGCAGCCAGCTGACTAGCACAGATACGCAGTATTTT. It specifies CASSQLTSTDTQYF.